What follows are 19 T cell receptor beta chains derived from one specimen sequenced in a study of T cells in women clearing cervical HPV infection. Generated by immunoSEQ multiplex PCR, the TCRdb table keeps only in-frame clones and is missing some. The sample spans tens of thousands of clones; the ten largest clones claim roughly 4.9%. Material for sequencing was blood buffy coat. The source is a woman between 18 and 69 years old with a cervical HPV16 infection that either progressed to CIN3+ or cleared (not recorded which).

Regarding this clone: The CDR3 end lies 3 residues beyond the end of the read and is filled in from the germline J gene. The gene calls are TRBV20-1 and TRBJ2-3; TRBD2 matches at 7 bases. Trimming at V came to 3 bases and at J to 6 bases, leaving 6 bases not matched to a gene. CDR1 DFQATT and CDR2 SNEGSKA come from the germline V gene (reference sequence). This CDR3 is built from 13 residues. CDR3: CSARVPGGDTQYF. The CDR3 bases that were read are TGCAGTGCTAGGGTTCCCGGGGGGGATACG.

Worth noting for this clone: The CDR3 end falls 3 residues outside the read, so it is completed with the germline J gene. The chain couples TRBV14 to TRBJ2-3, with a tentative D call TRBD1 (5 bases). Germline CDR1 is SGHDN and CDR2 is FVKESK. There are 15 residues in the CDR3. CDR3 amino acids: CASSQDGRVQETQYF. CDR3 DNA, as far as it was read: TGTGCCAGCAGCCAAGATGGCAGGGTCCAAGAGACG. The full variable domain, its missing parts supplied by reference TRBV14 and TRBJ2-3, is EAGVTQFPSHSVIEKGQTVTLRCDPISGHDNLYWYRRVMGKEIKFLLHFVKESKQDESGMPNNRFLAERTGGTYSTLKVQPAELEDSGVYFCASSQDGRVQETQYFGPGTRLTVL.

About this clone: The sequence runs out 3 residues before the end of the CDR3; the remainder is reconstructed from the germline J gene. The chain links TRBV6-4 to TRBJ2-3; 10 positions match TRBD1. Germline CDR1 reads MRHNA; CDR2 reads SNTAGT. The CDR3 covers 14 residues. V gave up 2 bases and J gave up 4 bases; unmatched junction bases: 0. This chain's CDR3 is CASSDGQGADTQYF. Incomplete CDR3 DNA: TGTGCCAGCAGTGACGGACAGGGGGCAGATACG.

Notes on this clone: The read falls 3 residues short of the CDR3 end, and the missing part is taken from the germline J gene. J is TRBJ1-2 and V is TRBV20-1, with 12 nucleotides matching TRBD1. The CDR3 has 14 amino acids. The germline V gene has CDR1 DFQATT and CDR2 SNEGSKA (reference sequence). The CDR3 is CSARVGGTGGGYTF. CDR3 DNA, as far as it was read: TGCAGTGCTAGAGTAGGCGGGACAGGGGGCGGC.

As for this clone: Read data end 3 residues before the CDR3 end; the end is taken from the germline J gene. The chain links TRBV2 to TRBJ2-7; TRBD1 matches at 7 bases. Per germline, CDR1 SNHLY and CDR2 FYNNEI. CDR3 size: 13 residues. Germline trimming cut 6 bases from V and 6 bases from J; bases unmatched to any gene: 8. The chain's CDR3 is CASRRQGSGEQYF. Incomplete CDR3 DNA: TGTGCCAGCAGGAGACAGGGTTCAGGCGAG.

The covered CDR3 bases are TGTGCCAGCAGCGCGGACAGCTTGAACACCGGGGAG. Amino acid sequence: CASSADSLNTGE. The entire CDR3 is CASSADSLNTGELFF. This chain uses TRBV5-5 with TRBJ2-2; a weak D match, TRBD1 (6 bases). Sequencing ends 3 residues short of the CDR3 end; the germline J gene provides the rest. Trimming left V 4 bases short and J 1 base short, with 11 bases between. The CDR3 loop spans 15 amino acids. The germline V gene encodes CDR1 SGHKS and CDR2 YYEKEE (reference sequence). The whole variable domain, remainder taken from reference TRBV5-5 and TRBJ2-2, is DAGVTQSPTHLIKTRGQQVTLRCSPISGHKSVSWYQQVLGQGPQFIFQYYEKEERGRGNFPDRFSARQFPNYSSELNVNALLLGDSALYLCASSADSLNTGELFFGEGSRLTVL.

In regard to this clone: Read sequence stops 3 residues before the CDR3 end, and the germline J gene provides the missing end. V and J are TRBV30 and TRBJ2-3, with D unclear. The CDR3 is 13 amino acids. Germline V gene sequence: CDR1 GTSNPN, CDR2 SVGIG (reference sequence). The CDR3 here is CAWSAGSSQPQYF. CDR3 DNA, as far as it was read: TGTGCCTGGAGTGCAGGAAGTAGTCAGCCG.

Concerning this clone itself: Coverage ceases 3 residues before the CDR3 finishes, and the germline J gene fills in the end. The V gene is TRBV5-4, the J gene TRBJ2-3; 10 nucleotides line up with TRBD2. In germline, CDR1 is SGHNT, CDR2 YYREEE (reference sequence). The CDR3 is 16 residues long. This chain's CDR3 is CASSLGIAGGEETQYF. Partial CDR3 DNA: TGTGCCAGCAGCTTGGGAATAGCGGGGGGAGAAGAGACG.

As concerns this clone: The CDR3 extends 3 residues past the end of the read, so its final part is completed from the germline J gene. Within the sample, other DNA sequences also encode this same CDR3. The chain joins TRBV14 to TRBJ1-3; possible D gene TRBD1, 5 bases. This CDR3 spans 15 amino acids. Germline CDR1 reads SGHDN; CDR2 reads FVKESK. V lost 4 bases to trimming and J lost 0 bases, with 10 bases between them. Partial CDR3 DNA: TGTGCCAGCAGCCCGACAGCCGGCTCTGGAAACACC. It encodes CASSPTAGSGNT. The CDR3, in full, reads CASSPTAGSGNTIYF.

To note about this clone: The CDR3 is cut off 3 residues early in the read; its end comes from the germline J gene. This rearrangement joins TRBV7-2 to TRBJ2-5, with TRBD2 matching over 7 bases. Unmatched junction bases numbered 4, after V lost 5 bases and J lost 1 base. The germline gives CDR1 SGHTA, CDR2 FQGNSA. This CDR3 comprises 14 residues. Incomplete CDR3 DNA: TGTGCCAGCAGCATACGGGGGGTCCAAGAGACC. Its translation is CASSIRGVQET. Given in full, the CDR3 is CASSIRGVQETQYF.

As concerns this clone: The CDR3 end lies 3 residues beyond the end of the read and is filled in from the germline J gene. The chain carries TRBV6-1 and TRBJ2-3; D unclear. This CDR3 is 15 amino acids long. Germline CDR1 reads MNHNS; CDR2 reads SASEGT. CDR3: CASSDSVFSNQPQYF. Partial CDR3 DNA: TGTGCCAGCAGTGATTCCGTATTTAGCAATCAGCCG.

The CDR3 DNA, read in part, is TGTGCCAGCAGCTTAGGAGGGACTAGCTATGAGACC. Its protein product is CASSLGGTSYET. The entire CDR3 protein reads CASSLGGTSYETQYF. The chain recombines TRBV7-6 with TRBJ2-5; TRBD2 matches at 9 bases. The read ends 3 residues early relative to the CDR3; the germline J gene fills the gap. With 1 base clipped from V and 5 bases from J, the junction kept 5 bases outside the gene matches. The CDR3 length is 15 residues. CDR1 SGHVS and CDR2 FNYEAQ come from the germline V gene.

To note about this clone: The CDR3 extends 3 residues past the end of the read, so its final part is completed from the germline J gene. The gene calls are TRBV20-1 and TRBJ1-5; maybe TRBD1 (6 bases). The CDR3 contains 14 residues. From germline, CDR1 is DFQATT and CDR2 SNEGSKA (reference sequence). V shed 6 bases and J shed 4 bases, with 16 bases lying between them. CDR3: CSAGQGRGNQPQHF. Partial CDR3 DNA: TGCAGTGCAGGTCAGGGGAGGGGGAATCAGCCC.

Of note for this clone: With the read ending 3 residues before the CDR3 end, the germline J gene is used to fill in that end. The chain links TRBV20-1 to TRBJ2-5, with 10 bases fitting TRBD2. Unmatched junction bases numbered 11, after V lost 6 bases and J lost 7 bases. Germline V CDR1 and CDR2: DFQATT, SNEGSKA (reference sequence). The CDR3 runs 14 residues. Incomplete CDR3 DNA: TGCAGTGCCAAGATAATAGCGGGGGGCGGGACC. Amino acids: CSAKIIAGGGT. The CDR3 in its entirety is CSAKIIAGGGTQYF.

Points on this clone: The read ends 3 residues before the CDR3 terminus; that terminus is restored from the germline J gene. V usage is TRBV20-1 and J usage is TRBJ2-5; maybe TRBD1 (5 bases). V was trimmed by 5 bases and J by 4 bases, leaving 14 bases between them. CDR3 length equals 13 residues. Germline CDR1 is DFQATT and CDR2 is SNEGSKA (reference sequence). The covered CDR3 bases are TGCAGTGCTTACGGGCAGGGCCCAGAGACC. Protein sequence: CSAYGQGPET. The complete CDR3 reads CSAYGQGPETQYF.

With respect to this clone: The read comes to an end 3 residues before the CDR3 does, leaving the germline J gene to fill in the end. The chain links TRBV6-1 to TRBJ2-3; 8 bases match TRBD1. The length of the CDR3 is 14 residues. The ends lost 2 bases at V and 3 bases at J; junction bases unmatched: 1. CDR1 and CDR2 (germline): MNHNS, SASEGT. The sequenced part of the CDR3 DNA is TGTGCCAGCAGTGAAAGGGACAGGACAGATACG. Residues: CASSERDRTDT. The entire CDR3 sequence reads CASSERDRTDTQYF.

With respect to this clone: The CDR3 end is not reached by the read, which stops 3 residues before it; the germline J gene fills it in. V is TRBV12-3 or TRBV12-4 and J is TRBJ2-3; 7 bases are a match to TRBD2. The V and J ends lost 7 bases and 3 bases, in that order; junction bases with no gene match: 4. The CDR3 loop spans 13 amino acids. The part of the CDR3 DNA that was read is TGTGCCAGCACCTGGGGGGGGACAGATACG. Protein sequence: CASTWGGTDT. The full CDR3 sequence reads CASTWGGTDTQYF.

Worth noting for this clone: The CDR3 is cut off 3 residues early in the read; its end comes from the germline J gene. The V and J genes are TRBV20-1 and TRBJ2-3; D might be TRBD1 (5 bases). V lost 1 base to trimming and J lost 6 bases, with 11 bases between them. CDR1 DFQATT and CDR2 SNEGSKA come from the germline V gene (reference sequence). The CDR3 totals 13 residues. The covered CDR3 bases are TGCAGTGCTAGAGCTCAGGGTTTGGATACG. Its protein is CSARAQGLDT. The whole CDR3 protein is CSARAQGLDTQYF.

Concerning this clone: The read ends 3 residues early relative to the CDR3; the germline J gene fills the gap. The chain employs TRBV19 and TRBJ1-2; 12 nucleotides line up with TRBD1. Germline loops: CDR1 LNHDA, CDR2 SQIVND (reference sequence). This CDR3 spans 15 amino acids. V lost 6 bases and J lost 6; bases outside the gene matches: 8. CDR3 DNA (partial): TGTGCCAGTAGACCGGGACAGGGGGCCGAGAATGGC. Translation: CASRPGQGAENG. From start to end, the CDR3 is CASRPGQGAENGYTF.